This is a list of T cell receptor beta chains from one sample in a study of shared clonotypes between healthy human individuals. The assay was immunoSEQ multiplex PCR, and TCRdb's table has in-frame clones only and misses some. This sample yields 2 million to 2.5 million clones, of which 90% to 97% are seen a single time; 0.1% to 0.15% belongs to the top ten. The sequenced sample consisted of naive CD4+ T cells sorted from blood. Receptors were obtained from a man between 18 and 29 years old in good health. CDR3s include the opening cysteine and the closing phenylalanine or tryptophan. The D gene is left open where the match is weak. A row's size may be missing; if present it is once, few, many or a size class.

j_gene	v_gene	d_gene	abundance	CDR3nt	CDR3aa
TRBJ2-4	TRBV11-2	-	-	TGTGCCAGCAGCTTAGGTCTAGGGGTAGCCAAAAACATTCAGTACTTC	CASSLGLGVAKNIQYF
TRBJ2-5	TRBV10-3	TRBD1	-	TGTGCCATCGGACGACAGGGGGAACAAGAGACCCAGTACTTC	CAIGRQGEQETQYF
TRBJ1-5	TRBV19	TRBD1	once	TGTGCCAGTAGTGACAGGGGCTATAGCAATCAGCCCCAGCATTTT	CASSDRGYSNQPQHF
TRBJ1-5	TRBV13	-	-	TGTGCCAGCAGCTTACGGCTGGGGGGGACTCGAGATCAGCCCCAGCATTTT	CASSLRLGGTRDQPQHF
TRBJ2-7	TRBV6-5	TRBD2	-	TGTGCCAGCAGTTACTCGACTAGCGGGGGATACGAGCAGTACTTC	CASSYSTSGGYEQYF
TRBJ1-5	TRBV19	-	-	TGTGCCAGTAGTATACCCCGCAGCCGCAATCAGCCCCAGCATTTT	CASSIPRSRNQPQHF
TRBJ2-1	TRBV4-2	-	-	TGTGCCAGCAGCCGGGATCCCCTCGCGCTTTACAATGAGCAGTTCTTC	CASSRDPLALYNEQFF
TRBJ2-1	TRBV14	-	-	TGTGCCAGCAGCCAAGGGAACGCATTTACCGTAGTCTTC	CASSQGNAFTVVF
TRBJ2-2	TRBV11-2	-	-	TGTGCCAGCAGCTTACGTACTAGTATATCTGACACCGGGGAGCTGTTTTTT	CASSLRTSISDTGELFF
TRBJ2-1	TRBV7-6	-	-	TGTGCCAGCAGCTTTCGGGACTTCAGCTCCTACAATGAGCAGTTCTTC	CASSFRDFSSYNEQFF
TRBJ2-7	TRBV27	-	-	TGTGCCAGCAGTTTGACTAGGAATCCGTACGAGCAGTACTTC	CASSLTRNPYEQYF
TRBJ2-3	TRBV9	-	-	TGTGCCAGCAGCCCCTCGGGTGGGGGGCCCACAGATACGCAGTATTTT	CASSPSGGGPTDTQYF
TRBJ1-5	TRBV19	-	-	TGTGCCACCAACCGGGACACTAATCAGCCCCAGCATTTT	CATNRDTNQPQHF
TRBJ2-5	TRBV7-2	TRBD1	-	TGTGCCAGCAGCTGGGGGACAGGGCCCCAAGAGACCCAGTACTTC	CASSWGTGPQETQYF
TRBJ1-5	TRBV6-1	-	-	TGTGCCAGCAGGCCAACGGGGGACGAGCATTTT	CASRPTGDEHF
TRBJ2-7	TRBV27	-	-	TGTGCCAGCAAAACCGGGGAGTCCGAGCAGTACTTC	CASKTGESEQYF
TRBJ2-3	TRBV28	-	-	TGTGCCAGCTCCTCTACGGTCCCAGATACGCAGTATTTT	CASSSTVPDTQYF
TRBJ1-4	TRBV30	-	-	TGTGCCTGGAGTGGGCAGGGCCTGGAAAAACTGTTTTTT	CAWSGQGLEKLFF
TRBJ2-5	TRBV2	TRBD2	-	TGTGCCAGCAGGGGGACTACCGGCTCCACGGCCCAGTACTTC	CASRGTTGSTAQYF
TRBJ2-7	TRBV7-9	-	once	TGTGCCAGCAGCTCCCGCGAAGGGGTACACGAGCAGTACTTC	CASSSREGVHEQYF
TRBJ2-7	TRBV5-4	-	-	TGTGCCAGCAGCCCCGGGGGTCGGGAAGACGAGCAGTACTTC	CASSPGGREDEQYF
TRBJ2-1	TRBV6-6	TRBD2	-	TGTGCCAGCAGAGGAACTTTAGCGGGAGGCCACAATGAGCAGTTCTTC	CASRGTLAGGHNEQFF
TRBJ1-3	TRBV6-5	-	-	TGTGCCACCAAGACGGGCTCTGGAAACACCATATATTTT	CATKTGSGNTIYF
TRBJ2-3	TRBV18	TRBD2	-	TGTGCCAGCTCACCTTTAGTGGCCGGGACTAGCCACACAGATACGCAGTATTTT	CASSPLVAGTSHTDTQYF
TRBJ1-2	TRBV5-4	TRBD1	few	TGTGCCAGCAGCGCGACAGGGAACTATGGCTACACCTTC	CASSATGNYGYTF
TRBJ2-7	TRBV23-1	TRBD1	-	TGCGCCAGCAGGTACAGGGGACCTTCCTACGAGCAGTACTTC	CASRYRGPSYEQYF
TRBJ2-3	TRBV19	TRBD2	-	TGTGCCAGTAGTATCTTAGCGGGAGGGGCAGATACGCAGTATTTT	CASSILAGGADTQYF
TRBJ2-3	TRBV7-9	-	-	TGTGCCAGCAGCTTAGCACGGAGCACCACAGATACGCAGTATTTT	CASSLARSTTDTQYF
TRBJ2-7	TRBV7-6	-	once	TGTGCCAGCAGCTCTCAACAGGGAAGCTCCTACGAGCAGTACTTC	CASSSQQGSSYEQYF
TRBJ1-1	TRBV28	-	once	TGTGCCAGCAGTTGGGCTAATATGAACACTGAAGCTTTCTTT	CASSWANMNTEAFF
TRBJ1-4	TRBV18	TRBD1	-	TGTGCCAGCTCACCCACACCGGACAGGACTAATGAAAAACTGTTTTTT	CASSPTPDRTNEKLFF
TRBJ2-5	TRBV10-3	TRBD2	-	TGTGCCATCAGGGGAGGGCCTCAAGAGACCCAGTACTTC	CAIRGGPQETQYF
TRBJ2-7	TRBV7-9	-	once	TGTGCCAGCAGCTTAACGGTGGGCGAGCAGTACTTC	CASSLTVGEQYF
TRBJ2-3	TRBV5-1	TRBD2	-	TGCGCCAGCAGCCCAGGAGCGGGGGCCATCACAGATACGCAGTATTTT	CASSPGAGAITDTQYF
TRBJ1-2	TRBV2	TRBD1	-	TGTGCCAGCAGTGAAGCCCCCGGACAGGGCTATGGCTACACCTTC	CASSEAPGQGYGYTF
TRBJ1-2	TRBV30	TRBD1	-	TGTGCCTGGACCTGGGGGACAGGGAGCTATGGCTACACCTTC	CAWTWGTGSYGYTF
TRBJ2-7	TRBV5-1	-	-	TGCGCCAGCAGCTTGAGGATCAGGGAAGGCGAGCAGTACTTC	CASSLRIREGEQYF
TRBJ1-5	TRBV18	-	-	TGTGCCAGCTCACCAACAAAAGACGGTCAGCCCCAGCATTTT	CASSPTKDGQPQHF
TRBJ2-1	TRBV5-1	TRBD2	-	TGCGCCAGCAGCGCGAGAACTAGCGGTTACAATGAGCAGTTCTTC	CASSARTSGYNEQFF
TRBJ2-5	TRBV2	-	once	TGTGCCAGCAGTGCAGCAGGGAGCGCCCAGTACTTC	CASSAAGSAQYF
TRBJ1-6	TRBV25-1	-	-	TGTGCCAGCAGTGACCCTCCGGGCCCTCTCCACTTT	CASSDPPGPLHF
TRBJ2-7	TRBV6-6	-	once	TGTGCCAGCACCGTTGGGGGACACTACGAGCAGTACTTC	CASTVGGHYEQYF
TRBJ2-5	TRBV4-1	-	-	TGCGCCAGCAGCCAAGCCGGGACTGGCGGCCAAGAGACCCAGTACTTC	CASSQAGTGGQETQYF
TRBJ2-1	TRBV10-3	-	-	TGTGCCATCAGTGACTCGGCAGGCGGGGTCGGCGAGCAGTTCTTC	CAISDSAGGVGEQFF
TRBJ1-2	TRBV6-1	TRBD1	-	TGTGCCAGCAGTGAGAGGGACAGGGATGGCTACACCTTC	CASSERDRDGYTF